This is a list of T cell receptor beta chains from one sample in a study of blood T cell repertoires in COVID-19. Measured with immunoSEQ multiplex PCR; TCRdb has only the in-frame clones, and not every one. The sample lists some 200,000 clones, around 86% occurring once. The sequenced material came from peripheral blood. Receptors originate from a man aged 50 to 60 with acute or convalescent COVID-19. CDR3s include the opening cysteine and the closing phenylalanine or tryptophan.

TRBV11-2,CASSLMEDGGYTF
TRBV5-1,CASSLDSTSGEQYF
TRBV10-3,CAISPGQDRLGAFF
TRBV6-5,CASSLQLTGPGEKLFF
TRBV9,CASSPMAGGDQPQHF
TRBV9,CASSVGVRTVAEAFF
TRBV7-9,CASSLQGTHTEAFF
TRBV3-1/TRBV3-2,CASTPVQGGAFF
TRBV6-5,CAREGGELFF
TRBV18,CASSEGDNSPLHF
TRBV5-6,CASSFLPETQYF
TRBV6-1,CASSELAGASLRETQYF
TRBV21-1,CASSPRVAFF
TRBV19,CASSLQGTANYGYTF
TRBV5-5,CASSFTRDRPPGDTQYF
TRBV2,CASSDGSYGYTF
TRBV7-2,CASSLGGVHSPLHF
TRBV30,CALGGGGYTF
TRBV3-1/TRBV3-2,CASSSLGTGAGYGYTF
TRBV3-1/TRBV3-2,CASNSATNEKLFF
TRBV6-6,CASSTVNEKLFF